Described below is a single T cell receptor (beta chain) sequence and its context. Repertoires were generated with immunoSEQ multiplex PCR, while TCRdb's copy carries only in-frame clones and drops some. The profile shows about 270,000 clones, 88% of them singletons. V lost 4 bases and J lost 2, with 3 bases in between. The CDR3 has 11 residues. The germline V gene encodes CDR1 SGHDT and CDR2 YYEEEE. These data belong to a study of blood T cell repertoires in COVID-19. Study at large: Some COVID-19 samples were acute and others convalescent; all came from the United States, Italy and Spain.

Participants had their cohort set by participant-reported clinical history. The sequencing sample was made of PBMCs or T cells enriched from blood (not recorded which). The rearrangement joins TRBV5-6 to TRBJ2-5, with D hard to call. This sequence was found in a woman in her forties or fifties who had recovered from COVID-19. CDR3 amino acids: CASSQQETQYF. CDR3 bases: TGTGCCAGCAGCCAACAAGAGACCCAGTACTTC.